This passage covers 29 T cell receptor beta chains from one sample sequenced in a study of tumor and adjacent non-tumor tissue in lung cancer. The library came from three nested PCR rounds adapted from ARM-PCR protocols. TCRdb recomputed calls from the multiplex PCR reads with MiXCR, one row per CDR3 protein. The sample has 120,000 or so distinct CDR3 sequences, 55% to 75% seen once. The template was RNA from unsorted bulk tissue. The source material was lung tumor tissue. The source is a man younger than 40 with non-small cell lung cancer.

About this clonotype itself: A read error may be the cause here, since a much bigger clone is one base away. The chain uses TRBV6-5 and TRBJ2-1; D not resolved. The CDR3 runs 12 residues. V was pared by 5 bases and J by 8 bases, with 10 bases between. Per germline, CDR1 MNHEY and CDR2 SVGAGI. CDR3 coding DNA: TGTGCCAGCAGTGCCTGTTTGGATGAGCAGTTCTTC. It translates to CASSACLDEQFF.

This clonotype was recorded once. A much larger clone lies one base from this, so it may be a read error. The gene calls are TRBV6-1 and TRBJ2-6; D may be TRBD1 (6 bases). The CDR3 is 16 residues long. Germline-derived CDR1 and CDR2 are MNHNS and SASEGT. CDR3 bases: TGTGCCAGCAGTGAAGCGTACAGGGCTGGGACCAACGTCCTGACTTTC. Protein: CASSEAYRAGTNVLTF.

Turning to this clonotype: One end of the junction varies from germline; a read error may be responsible. The J gene is TRBJ2-4, the V gene TRBV11-1; no clear D gene. The CDR3 loop spans 16 amino acids. Per the germline V gene, CDR1 is SGHAT and CDR2 is FQDESV (reference sequence). CDR3 DNA: TGTGCCAGAACCCACTCAGGCAGGACGACCAAAAGCATTCAGTACTTC. It specifies CARTHSGRTTKSIQYF.

The chain couples TRBV29-1 to TRBJ2-7, with 7 bases lining up with TRBD2. CDR3 length: 11 amino acids. Germline CDR1 reads SQVTM; CDR2 reads ANQGSEA. The V and J ends lost 6 bases and 5 bases, in that order; junction bases with no gene match: 4. CDR3 DNA sequence: TGCAGCGTGAGGGAGGGGCACGAGCAGTACTTC. Translating gives CSVREGHEQYF.

Details on this clonotype: Since a much larger clone is just one base distant, this may be a read error. V and J are TRBV4-2 and TRBJ2-3, with D perhaps matching TRBD2 (5 bases). The CDR3 contains 15 residues. V was cut by 5 bases and J by 0 bases, with 12 bases left in between. Germline CDR1 LGHNA, CDR2 YNFKEQ. CDR3 region: CASSVNGVSTDTQYF. CDR3 bases: TGTGCCAGCAGCGTTAACGGGGTTAGCACAGATACGCAGTATTTT.

This clonotype was counted a few times. A much larger clone sits a single nucleotide away, making a read error possible. The chain has TRBV6-5 and TRBJ1-1, with no clear D. Germline V lookup: CDR1 MNHEY, CDR2 SVGAGI. The CDR3 has 14 amino acids. V lost 1 base and J 4 bases, leaving 10 bases between the germline ends. The CDR3 bases are TGTGCCAGCAGTTACTTTAGGGAGAGCACTGAAGCTTTCTTT. Translation: CASSYFRESTEAFF.

Worth noting for this clonotype: The CDR3 ends on some other residue instead of the conserved phenylalanine or tryptophan, so this is likely a read error. The chain uses TRBV19 and TRBJ2-7; 7 bases match TRBD1. The trim removed 6 bases at V and 5 bases at J, leaving 13 bases unmatched. Germline V gene data show CDR1 as LNHDA and CDR2 as SQIVND (reference sequence). The CDR3 totals 15 residues. Here the CDR3 DNA reads TGTGCCAGTAGCTTGCGGGTGACAGGGCTCAACGAGCAGTACTAC. Translating gives CASSLRVTGLNEQYY.

The rearrangement links TRBV10-3 to TRBJ1-3; unclear D gene. The germline V gene encodes CDR1 ENHRY and CDR2 SYGVKD. The CDR3 has 15 residues. V was shortened by 3 bases and J by 4 bases, with 13 bases between the two germline ends. CDR3 nucleotides: TGTGCCATCAGTGACGGTGGGAGAAGCGGAAACACCATATATTTT. Its protein is CAISDGGRSGNTIYF.

There are many counts of this clonotype. The chain couples TRBV28 to TRBJ1-2; D remains unclear. Trimming removed 3 bases at V and 3 bases at J, with 2 bases between. CDR3 length: 11 amino acids. From germline, CDR1 is MDHEN and CDR2 SYDVKM. This CDR3 is CASSFYYGYTF. CDR3 nucleotide sequence: TGTGCCAGCAGTTTTTACTATGGCTACACCTTC.

This clonotype was picked up a small number of times. This chain connects TRBV4-2 to TRBJ2-7, with 11 bases identical to TRBD1. V dropped 3 bases and J dropped 4; count of bases not matched to a gene: 8. The CDR3 runs to 16 residues. Germline V gene lookup returns CDR1 LGHNA and CDR2 YNFKEQ. The CDR3 here is CASSHDLGQGGYEQYF. The CDR3 nucleotides read TGTGCCAGCAGCCATGATCTGGGACAGGGGGGTTACGAGCAGTACTTC.

As regards this clonotype: Relative to the germline gene, one junction end is altered; a read error may explain this. The rearrangement joins TRBV11-2 to TRBJ1-3; D unclear. Per the germline V gene, CDR1 is SGHAT and CDR2 is FQNNGV. The CDR3 has 13 amino acids. CDR3 sequence: CSSSKDSGNTIYF. For the CDR3, the DNA is TGTTCCAGCAGTAAAGACTCTGGAAACACCATATATTTC.

This clonotype was seen repeatedly, ten times or more. This chain joins TRBV4-3 and TRBJ2-3; no clear D. The CDR3 has 13 residues. Trimming took off 4 bases at V and 6 bases at J, with 11 bases between the two ends. CDR1 is LGHNA, CDR2 YSLEER, per germline. The CDR3 protein is CASSRSNVDTQYF. DNA of the CDR3: TGCGCCAGCAGCCGGTCAAACGTGGATACGCAGTATTTT.

In this sample, this clonotype turned up many times. V is TRBV11-2 and J is TRBJ2-1, with D perhaps matching TRBD1 (6 bases). From germline, CDR1 is SGHAT and CDR2 FQNNGV. This CDR3 is 14 amino acids long. V shed 0 bases and J shed 12 bases, with 15 bases lying between them. The CDR3 sequence is CASSLDPGQSGQFF. In DNA, the CDR3 is TGTGCCAGCAGCTTAGATCCCGGACAGAGTGGGCAGTTCTTC.

This clonotype was seen just once. The chain uses TRBV4-1 and TRBJ2-4; 7 bases are a match to TRBD2. V shed 6 bases, J shed 7 bases, and the junction held 15 bases outside the gene matches. Germline CDR1 is MGHRA and CDR2 is YSYEKL. The CDR3 has 16 amino acids. CDR3 DNA: TGCGCCAGCAGGCAACCCTCTGCCGGGGGGAGTAACATTCAGTACTTC. It translates to CASRQPSAGGSNIQYF.

As concerns this clonotype: The missing conserved phenylalanine or tryptophan at the end of this CDR3 makes a read error likely. The V call is TRBV11-3, the J call TRBJ2-7; D is unresolved. CDR1 SGHNT and CDR2 YENEEA come from the germline V gene. CDR3 length: 13 residues. The V end lost 5 bases, the J end lost 7 bases, and 15 bases lay between the germline ends. The CDR3 DNA reads TGTGCCAGCAGCCCCCCCACTCCCGAGGAGCAGTACTTG. As protein: CASSPPTPEEQYL.

This chain connects TRBV5-6 to TRBJ1-4; D remains unclear. The CDR3 runs to 18 residues. V was shortened by 1 base and J by 3 bases, with 19 bases between the two germline ends. Germline V CDR1 and CDR2: SGHDT, YYEEEE. The CDR3 DNA reads as TGTGCCAGCAGCTTGAGGGCGATAGGGTTTACGGCTAATGAAAAACTGTTTTTT. Protein sequence: CASSLRAIGFTANEKLFF.

In the case of this clonotype: The CDR3 end shows no conserved phenylalanine or tryptophan, and so a read error is likely. The chain is built from TRBV11-2 and TRBJ1-2; no clear D. Germline assignment: CDR1 SGHAT and CDR2 FQNNGV. V lost 9 bases and J lost 3, with 20 bases in between. The CDR3 totals 15 residues. In nucleotides, the CDR3 is TGTGCCAGTTCAAAATGCGGGAGTGGGGACTATGGCTACACCCTC. Translated: CASSKCGSGDYGYTL.

Notes on this clonotype: Its ends do not fully match the called genes, so a read error is possible. The chain carries TRBV12-3 or TRBV12-4 and TRBJ1-1; a weak D match, TRBD1 (6 bases). The CDR3 consists of 15 residues. This CDR3 is CASSAPGGRDTETFF. CDR3 DNA sequence: TGTGCCAGCAGTGCCCCCGGGGGCCGTGATACTGAAACTTTCTTC.

In regard to this clonotype: A much larger clone lies one base from this, so it may be a read error. The gene calls are TRBV6-6 and TRBJ1-5; 7 bases fit TRBD1. Germline CDR1 reads MNHNY; CDR2 reads SVGAGI (reference sequence). The CDR3 consists of 13 residues. CDR3 in amino acids: CGSSRDRAQPQHF. The CDR3 DNA reads TGTGGCAGCAGTCGAGACAGGGCCCAGCCCCAGCATTTT.

The genes are TRBV4-1 and TRBJ1-5, with TRBD1 matching over 8 bases. In germline, CDR1 is MGHRA, CDR2 YSYEKL. V lost 0 bases, J lost 6 bases, and 4 bases stayed unmatched. CDR3 length equals 15 residues. Written as DNA, the CDR3 is TGCGCCAGCAGCCAAGATGACAGGGGTGTTCAGCCCCAGCATTTT. Translated, it gives CASSQDDRGVQPQHF.

Comments on this clonotype: Germline is not matched at one junction end, which may reflect a read error. The chain links TRBV25-1 to TRBJ2-5; 7 positions match TRBD1. This CDR3 is 15 amino acids long. CDR1 and CDR2 (germline): MGHDK, SYGVNS. CDR3 nucleotide sequence: TGTGCCAGCAGTGTTGCGACAGGGAACCAAGTGACCCAGTACTTC. It encodes CASSVATGNQVTQYF.

This clonotype occurred a few times. The chain is built from TRBV5-1 and TRBJ2-5; TRBD1 matches 11 bases. This CDR3 contains 17 residues. Germline CDR1 and CDR2: SGHRS and YFSETQ. V shed 0 bases and J 4 bases; nucleotides not matched to a gene: 8. This CDR3 reads CASSLAAGTGGRETQYF. The DNA of the CDR3 is TGCGCCAGCAGCTTGGCCGCCGGGACAGGGGGTAGAGAGACCCAGTACTTC.

With regard to this clonotype: Its ends do not fully match the called genes, so a read error is possible. J is TRBJ2-1 and V is TRBV28; a possible D gene is TRBD2 (6 bases). The CDR3 has 18 residues. CDR1 is MDHEN, CDR2 SYDVKM, per germline. The DNA of the CDR3 is TGTGCTAGCAATTCCCCTATAGCGGAGAAGAGCTCCTACAATGAGCAGTTCTTC. Amino acids: CASNSPIAEKSSYNEQFF.

Concerning this clonotype itself: A much larger clone differs by one base, so this may be a read error. V usage is TRBV29-1 and J usage is TRBJ1-4, with D possibly TRBD1 on 6 matching bases. The CDR3 is 12 amino acids. Germline values: CDR1 SQVTM, CDR2 ANQGSEA. As DNA, the CDR3 is TGCAACGTTGTGGGGGGGCGTGAAAAACTGTTTTTT. It is translated as CNVVGGREKLFF.

Comment on this clonotype: A much larger clone differs by one base, so this may be a read error. The chain employs TRBV6-6 and TRBJ1-5, with D tentatively TRBD1 (5 bases). This CDR3 is built from 13 residues. Per the germline V gene, CDR1 is MNHNY and CDR2 is SVGAGI (reference sequence). The germline V and J ends were trimmed by 9 bases and 6 bases, with 15 bases remaining between them. The CDR3 DNA reads as TGTGCCAGGAGTGAACAGGAGACTCAGCCCCAGCATTTT. Amino acid sequence: CARSEQETQPQHF.

Points on this clonotype: A clone one base away is much larger, so this may be a read error. The rearrangement joins TRBV11-3 to TRBJ2-7; 9 nucleotides align to TRBD1. Germline-derived CDR1 and CDR2 are SGHNT and YENEEA. This CDR3 is 15 amino acids long. The CDR3 reads CARSLISGQGYEQYF. In DNA form, the CDR3 reads TGTGCCCGCAGCTTAATATCGGGACAGGGTTACGAGCAGTACTTC.

A note on this clonotype: A much larger clone differs from this one at a single base, so this may be a read error. J is TRBJ2-7 and V is TRBV4-3, with unresolved D. Germline CDR1 reads LGHNA; CDR2 reads YSLEER. There are 15 residues in the CDR3. The CDR3 DNA sequence: TGCGTCAGCAGCCAAGTAGGATCAGGAGCCTACGAGCAGTACTTC. Translating gives CVSSQVGSGAYEQYF.

Notes on this clonotype: A much more abundant neighbour one base away suggests this may be a read error. This rearrangement joins TRBV6-5 to TRBJ1-5; 9 nucleotides agree with TRBD1. Germline V gives CDR1 MNHEY, CDR2 SVGAGI. This CDR3 is 15 amino acids long. J lost 9 bases, V lost 2 bases, and 8 bases had no gene match. The CDR3 sequence is CASSYPRDRDRPQHF. DNA of the CDR3: TGTGCCAGCAGTTACCCAAGGGACAGGGATCGGCCCCAGCATTTT.

For this clonotype: At one end the junction does not follow the germline gene, possibly because of a read error. The chain uses TRBV6-2 or TRBV6-3 and TRBJ2-7; unclear D gene. Germline assignment: CDR1 MNHEY and CDR2 SVGEGT. The CDR3 is 11 residues long. The CDR3 is CASTYQYEQYF. The CDR3 DNA is TGTGCCAGCACTTACCAGTATGAGCAGTACTTC.